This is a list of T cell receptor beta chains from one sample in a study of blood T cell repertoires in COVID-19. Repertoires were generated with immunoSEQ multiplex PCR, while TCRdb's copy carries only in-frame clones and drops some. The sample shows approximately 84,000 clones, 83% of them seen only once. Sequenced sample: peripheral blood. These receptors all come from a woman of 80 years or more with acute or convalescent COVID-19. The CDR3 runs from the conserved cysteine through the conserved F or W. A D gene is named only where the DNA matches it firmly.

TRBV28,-,CASSLFSPAGEPDTQYF
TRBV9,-,CASNQQGANEKLFF
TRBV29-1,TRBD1,CSVEARTGVHEQYF
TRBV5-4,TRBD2,CASSPAWSGSNEQFF
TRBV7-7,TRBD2,CASSLLGLEGETQYF
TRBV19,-,CASSLKTGQDSPLHF
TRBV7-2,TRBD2,CASSLGLAGVGEQFF
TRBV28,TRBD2,CASIPGLAGVVSYEQYF
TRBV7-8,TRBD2,CASRAAGTSGLGGTQYF
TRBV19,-,CATARDTQYF
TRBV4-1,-,CASSQDWGRVTEAFF
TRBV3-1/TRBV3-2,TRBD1,CASSQGAGRGLQETQYF
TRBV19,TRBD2,CASSSYGGVSYNEQFF
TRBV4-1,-,CASSQVGSFYNEQFF
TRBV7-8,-,CASSLNNEQFF
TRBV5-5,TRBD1,CASSLGGQGFYEQYF
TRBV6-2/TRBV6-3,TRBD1,CASSRPGQGRVEQYF
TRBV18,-,CASSPSTNEQYF
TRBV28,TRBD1,CASTTGGPYEQYF
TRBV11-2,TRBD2,CASSLPPGLVSGELFF
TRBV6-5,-,CASRQSASTDTQYF
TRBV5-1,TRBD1,CASSKRTGGAGYGYTF
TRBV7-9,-,CASSAYRFLNTEAFF
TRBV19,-,CASSIARGYEQYF
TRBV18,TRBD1,CASSTGEETQYF
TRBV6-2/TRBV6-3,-,CASSYSTGRVGGYTF
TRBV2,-,CASPKPDSSYEQYF
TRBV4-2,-,CASSQDLGTYYEQYF
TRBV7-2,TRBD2,CASNKMGGLAGPNTGELFF
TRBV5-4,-,CASSPGDPDTQYF
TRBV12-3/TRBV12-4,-,CASRHNNNEKLFF
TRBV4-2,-,CASSQEEGSGLWAQYF
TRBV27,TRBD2,CASSPGGTTTDTQYF
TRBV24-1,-,CATNAGSSYNEQFF
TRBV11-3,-,CASSSQGHEQYF
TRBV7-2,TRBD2,CASSKLAGANEQFF
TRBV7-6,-,CASSLGGASGNTIYF
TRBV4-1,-,CASSQVGRRETQYF
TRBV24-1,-,CATSDSDYSGANVLTF
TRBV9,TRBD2,CASSTRTSGFYNEQFF
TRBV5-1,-,CASSLVSYNEQFF
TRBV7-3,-,CASSRGTDTQYF
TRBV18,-,CASSPLNSATKVPDTQYF
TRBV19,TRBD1,CASSPGTVHQPQHF
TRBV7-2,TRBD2,CASSLDVGRAVTDTQYF
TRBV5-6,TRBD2,CASRSGFLAETYEQYF
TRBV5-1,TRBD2,CASSLADYNEQFF
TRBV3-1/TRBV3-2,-,CASSPQYDEQFF
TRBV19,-,CASSRIGRGRNTEAFF